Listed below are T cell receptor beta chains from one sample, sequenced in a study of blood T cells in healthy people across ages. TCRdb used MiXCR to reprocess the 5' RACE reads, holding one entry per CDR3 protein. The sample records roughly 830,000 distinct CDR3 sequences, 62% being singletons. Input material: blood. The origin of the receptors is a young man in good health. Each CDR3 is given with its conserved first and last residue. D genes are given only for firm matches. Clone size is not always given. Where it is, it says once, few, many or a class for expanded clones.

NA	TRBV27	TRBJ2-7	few	TGTGCCAGCAAAGGGGTTCTCTCCTACGAGCAGTACTTC	CASKGVLSYEQYF
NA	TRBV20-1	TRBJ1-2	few	TGCAGTGCTAGTGGCAGGGGAGCCTATGGCTACACCTTC	CSASGRGAYGYTF
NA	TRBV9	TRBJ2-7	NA	TGTGCCAGCAGCGTAGGGGGGGCGGAGTACGAGCAGTACTTC	CASSVGGAEYEQYF
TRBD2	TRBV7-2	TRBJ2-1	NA	TGTGCCAGCAGCGAAGGGAGCGGGGTCCCCTACAATGAGCAGTTCTTC	CASSEGSGVPYNEQFF
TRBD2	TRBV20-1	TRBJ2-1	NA	TGCAGTGCTAGAGACCCCCTAGCGGGGGGGACTTACAATGAGCAGTTCTTC	CSARDPLAGGTYNEQFF
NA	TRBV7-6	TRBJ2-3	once	TGTGCCAGCGTAAGGGGGGGGACCGATACGCAGTATTTT	CASVRGGTDTQYF
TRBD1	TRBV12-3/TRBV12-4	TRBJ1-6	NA	TGTGCCAGCAGTTTGAGCAGGGGGCAGTCACCCCTCCACTTT	CASSLSRGQSPLHF
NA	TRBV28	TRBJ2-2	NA	TGTGCCAGCAGTTTTCCCTCCACAGGGCCAAACACCGGGGAGCTGTTTTTT	CASSFPSTGPNTGELFF
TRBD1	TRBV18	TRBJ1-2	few	TGTGCCAGCTCACCGGGACAGGGGCCTAACTATGGCTACACCTTC	CASSPGQGPNYGYTF
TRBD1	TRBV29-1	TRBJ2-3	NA	TGCAGCGTTGAAAACAGGGGTTTGAATACGCAGTATTTT	CSVENRGLNTQYF
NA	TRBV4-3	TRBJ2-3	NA	TGCGCCAGCAGCCGGTTCACCAGGGGAACCACAGATACGCAGTATTTT	CASSRFTRGTTDTQYF
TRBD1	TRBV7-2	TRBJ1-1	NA	TGTGCCAGCAGCTTTTATGCAGGGGGCGGAGGCACTGAAGCTTTCTTT	CASSFYAGGGGTEAFF
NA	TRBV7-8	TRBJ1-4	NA	TGTGCCAGCAGCTTGCTAATGGGATTGGAGAATGAAAAACTGTTTTTT	CASSLLMGLENEKLFF
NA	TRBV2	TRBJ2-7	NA	TGTGCCACCTCGGTTAAGATTCGCTACGAGCAGTACTTC	CATSVKIRYEQYF
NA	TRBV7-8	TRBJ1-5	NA	TGTGCCAGCAGCTTAGCCGGGGGGGGCCGGCAGCCCCAGCATTTT	CASSLAGGGRQPQHF
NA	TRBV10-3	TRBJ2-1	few	TGTGCCATCAGGGAGCAAGGGGGGGCCGATGAGCAGTTCTTC	CAIREQGGADEQFF
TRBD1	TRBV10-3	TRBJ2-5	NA	TGTGCCATCAGTGAGGGACAGGGGGCGCAAATGGTGCAGTACTTC	CAISEGQGAQMVQYF
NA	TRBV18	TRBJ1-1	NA	TGTGCCAGCTCACCAATTCCAGGGGAGGCTGGTGAAGCTTTCTTT	CASSPIPGEAGEAFF
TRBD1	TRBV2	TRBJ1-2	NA	TGTGCCAGCAGTGAAGCCGAGACAGGGGACGGCTACACCTTC	CASSEAETGDGYTF
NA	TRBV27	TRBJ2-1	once	TGTGCCAGCACCCCCGGCGTGGGGCAATATCCCTACAATGAGCAGTTCTTC	CASTPGVGQYPYNEQFF
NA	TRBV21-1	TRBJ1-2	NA	TGTGCCAGCAGCAAACTGCGGACAGGGGGCATGTATGGCTACACCTTC	CASSKLRTGGMYGYTF
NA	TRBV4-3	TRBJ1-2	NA	TGCGCCAGCAGCCAAGATCGACAGGCTCGCGGCTACACCTTC	CASSQDRQARGYTF
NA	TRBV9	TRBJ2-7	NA	TGTGCCAGCAGCGCGGGGTGCGAGCAGTACTTC	CASSAGCEQYF
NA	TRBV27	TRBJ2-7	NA	TGTGCCAGCAGTTTATACGGCCAGGCCTCCTACGAGCAGTACTTC	CASSLYGQASYEQYF
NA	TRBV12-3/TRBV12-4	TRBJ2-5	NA	TGTGCCAGCAGTACCAACAGGGATCTCCCACAAGAGACCCAGTACTTC	CASSTNRDLPQETQYF
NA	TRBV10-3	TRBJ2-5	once	TGTGCCATCCTGGACCGAGCTACGAACAATGAGCAGTACTTC	CAILDRATNNEQYF
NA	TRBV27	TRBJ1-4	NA	TGTGCCAGCAGTCCCGAAAGACAGGCAACTAATGAAAAACTGTTTTTT	CASSPERQATNEKLFF
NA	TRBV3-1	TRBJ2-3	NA	TGTGCCAGCAGCCAAGACGAATTGGGCACAGATACGCAGTATTTT	CASSQDELGTDTQYF
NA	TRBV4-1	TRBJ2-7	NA	TGCGCCAGCAGCCAAGTTAGGGGAAGGGGCGAGCAGTACTTC	CASSQVRGRGEQYF
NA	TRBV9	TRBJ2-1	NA	TGTGCCAGCGGGGTAGCGGACTTGCCCTACAATGAGCAGTTCTTC	CASGVADLPYNEQFF
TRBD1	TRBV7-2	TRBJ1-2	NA	TGTGCCAGCAGTCCCACGACAGGGACTATTTTTAACTATGGCTACACCTTC	CASSPTTGTIFNYGYTF
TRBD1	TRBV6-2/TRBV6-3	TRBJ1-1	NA	TGTGCCAGCAGACCCGGACAGGGGGGGAACACTGAAGCTTTCTTT	CASRPGQGGNTEAFF
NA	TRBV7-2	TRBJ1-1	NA	TGTGCCAGCAGCTCCCAGGGGTTCAGGAGCAACACTGAAGCTTTCTTT	CASSSQGFRSNTEAFF
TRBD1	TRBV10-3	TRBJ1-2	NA	TGTGCCATCAGTGAGTCTTCCGGACAGGGAGAAGATGGCTACACCTTC	CAISESSGQGEDGYTF
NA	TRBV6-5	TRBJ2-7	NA	TGTGCCAGCAGTTACGCTGGGGGCCACGAGCAGTACTTC	CASSYAGGHEQYF
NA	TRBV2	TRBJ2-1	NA	TGTGCCAGCAAAGTCCCCACAGGGAAGTTCAATGAGCAGTTCTTC	CASKVPTGKFNEQFF
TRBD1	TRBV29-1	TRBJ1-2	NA	TGCAGCGTTGACGAGACAGGGATTAGAGGCTACACCTTC	CSVDETGIRGYTF
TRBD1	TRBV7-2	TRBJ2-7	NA	TGTGCCAGCAGAGGGACAGGCAGGATCAGCGAGCAGTACTTC	CASRGTGRISEQYF
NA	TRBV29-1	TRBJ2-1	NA	TGCGGCGTCCCCGGGCGGAGCTCCTACAATGAGCAGTTCTTC	CGVPGRSSYNEQFF
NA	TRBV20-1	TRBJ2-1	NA	TGCAGTGCTATTACGAGTGGGGGGCTCAATGAGCAGTTCTTC	CSAITSGGLNEQFF
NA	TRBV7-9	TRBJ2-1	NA	TGTGCCAGCAGCTTAGTTGTGGTCTACAATGAGCAGTTCTTC	CASSLVVVYNEQFF
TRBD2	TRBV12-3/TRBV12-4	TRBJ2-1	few	TGTGCCAGCAGCCCCAGCCCGGCACTACTAGCGGGGGGATCCTACAATGAGCAGTTCTTC	CASSPSPALLAGGSYNEQFF
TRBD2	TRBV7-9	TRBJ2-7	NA	TGTGCCAGCAGCTCGACTAGCGGGGGAAAAGACGAGCAGTACTTC	CASSSTSGGKDEQYF
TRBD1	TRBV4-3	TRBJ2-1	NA	TGCGCCAGCAGCCAGGGCGGTGGACAGGGGATATACAATGAGCAGTTCTTC	CASSQGGGQGIYNEQFF
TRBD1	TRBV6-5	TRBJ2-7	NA	TGTGCCAGCAGTACTGGGGGCAGGGGGTTAAACGAGCAGTACTTC	CASSTGGRGLNEQYF
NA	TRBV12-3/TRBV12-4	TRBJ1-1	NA	TGTGCCAGCAGTTCCCGACGAGGGACGGTGAACACTGAAGCTTTCTTT	CASSSRRGTVNTEAFF